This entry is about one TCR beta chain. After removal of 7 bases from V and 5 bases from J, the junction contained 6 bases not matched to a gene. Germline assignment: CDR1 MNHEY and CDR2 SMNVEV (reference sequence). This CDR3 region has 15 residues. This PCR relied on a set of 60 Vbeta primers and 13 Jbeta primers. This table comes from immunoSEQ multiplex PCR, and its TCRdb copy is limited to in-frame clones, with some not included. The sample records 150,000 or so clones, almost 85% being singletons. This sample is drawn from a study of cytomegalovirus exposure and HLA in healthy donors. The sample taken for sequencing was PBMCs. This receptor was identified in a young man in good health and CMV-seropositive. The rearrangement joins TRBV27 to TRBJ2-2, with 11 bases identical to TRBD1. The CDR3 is CASKRDRGSTGELFF. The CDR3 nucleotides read TGTGCCAGCAAGCGGGACAGGGGGTCAACCGGGGAGCTGTTTTTT.